These T cell receptor beta chains were read from a single sample in a study of T cells after yellow fever vaccination. From the 5' RACE reads, TCRdb called clonotypes with MiXCR, one entry per CDR3 protein. The sample contains some 600,000 distinct CDR3 sequences, roughly a sixth of which appear only once. This specimen consisted of PBMCs, obtained 4 to 6 days after the first yellow fever vaccination. These TCRs come from a young man who received the YFV17D yellow fever vaccine. Each CDR3 is given with its conserved first and last residue. The D gene is left open where the match is weak. The listing skips clone size in some rows; elsewhere it reads once, few, many or a size class.

>TRBV12-3/TRBV12-4|TRBD2|few|TRBJ2-1
TGTGCCAGCAGTGGTTCCGGGACTACCCCGTCAGAGCAGTTCTTC
CASSGSGTTPSEQFF
>TRBV4-1|-|-|TRBJ1-1
TGCGCCAGCAGCCATTCGCAGAACACTGAAGCTTTCTTT
CASSHSQNTEAFF
>TRBV6-5|TRBD1|-|TRBJ1-1
TGTGCCAGCAGTTGGGACAGGGAAGCTGAAGCTTTCTTT
CASSWDREAEAFF
>TRBV5-4|TRBD1|many|TRBJ1-1
TGTGCCAGCAGCTTGGGACAGGGCCTGAACACTGAAGCTTTCTTT
CASSLGQGLNTEAFF
>TRBV7-2|-|-|TRBJ1-1
TGTGCCAGCAGCTTCGTCAGATTGAACACTGAAGCTTTCTTT
CASSFVRLNTEAFF
>TRBV6-5|-|-|TRBJ1-2
TGTGCCAGCAGTACTGGGGACAACCCCGTCTATGGCTACACCTTC
CASSTGDNPVYGYTF
>TRBV9|-|few|TRBJ1-6
TGTGCCAGCAGCCCTCGGGACGGCCACAAATCACCCCTCCACTTT
CASSPRDGHKSPLHF
>TRBV15|-|few|TRBJ1-4
TGTGCCACCAGCAGGGGGGCCGGGCTTACCTATGAAAAACTGTTTTTT
CATSRGAGLTYEKLFF
>TRBV19|-|-|TRBJ1-1
TGTGCCAGTAGTGTACCTGGGGCTGAAGCTTTCTTT
CASSVPGAEAFF
>TRBV2|-|-|TRBJ1-5
TGTGCCAGCAGTGAAGCGCTTCGAGAAGGGAGTAGGACCCAGCATTTT
CASSEALREGSRTQHF
>TRBV20-1|TRBD1|few|TRBJ1-4
TGCAGTGCTATTGGTCGACAGGGGGCCGAAAAACTGTTTTTT
CSAIGRQGAEKLFF
>TRBV19|-|few|TRBJ1-1
TGTGCCAGTCGCTCTCGCGGTGGGGGCACTGAAGCTTTCTTT
CASRSRGGGTEAFF
>TRBV5-6|TRBD1|few|TRBJ1-5
TGTGCCAGCAGCTCCGGGACAGGGGATAGCAATCAGCCCCAGCATTTT
CASSSGTGDSNQPQHF
>TRBV2|TRBD1|few|TRBJ2-7
TGTGCCAGCAGTAAGACAGGGTACGAGCAGTACTTC
CASSKTGYEQYF
>TRBV10-2|-|few|TRBJ2-7
TGCGCCAGCCGGGATCTCGACGAGCAGTACTTC
CASRDLDEQYF
>TRBV6-1|TRBD2|-|TRBJ2-1
TGTGCCAGCAGTACGGGACTAGCGTACAATGAGCAGTTCTTC
CASSTGLAYNEQFF
>TRBV4-1|TRBD1|-|TRBJ2-1
TGCGCCAGCAGCCAAATGGCACAGGGGGCAGGTAATGAGCAGTTCTTC
CASSQMAQGAGNEQFF
>TRBV20-1|TRBD2|few|TRBJ2-1
TGCAGTGCTAGAGTGCGGGGGAGCTCCTACAATGAGCAGTTCTTC
CSARVRGSSYNEQFF
>TRBV6-5|-|-|TRBJ1-5
TGTGCCAGCAGTTCAAGCCATCTCAATCAGCCCCAGCATTTT
CASSSSHLNQPQHF
>TRBV2|TRBD1|-|TRBJ1-5
TGTGCCAGCAGTGATATCAGGGGGGATTATCAGCCCCAGCATTTT
CASSDIRGDYQPQHF
>TRBV7-2|-|many|TRBJ2-5
TGTGCCAGCAGCTCGGGGGGCACAGGGGAGACCCAGTACTTC
CASSSGGTGETQYF
>TRBV7-9|TRBD2|few|TRBJ2-7
TGTGCCAGCAGCTCCCCCCCTGGCGGGGGGTTGATAAGCGAGCAGTACTTC
CASSSPPGGGLISEQYF
>TRBV4-3|-|-|TRBJ1-4
TGCGCCAGCAGCCGGGGCGCCGGGCTAGAGACTAATGAAAAACTGTTTTTT
CASSRGAGLETNEKLFF
>TRBV7-2|TRBD2|few|TRBJ2-1
TGTGCCAGCAGCTTAGACCCTCTAGCGGGCTATAATGAGCAGTTCTTC
CASSLDPLAGYNEQFF
>TRBV20-1|-|-|TRBJ1-1
TGCAGTGCCCAGGGGCCCGGGAACACTGAAGCTTTCTTT
CSAQGPGNTEAFF
>TRBV7-9|-|-|TRBJ2-7
TGTGCCAGCAGCCAAGATCACGAGCAGTACTTC
CASSQDHEQYF
>TRBV9|-|few|TRBJ1-2
TGTGCCAGCAGCGTAGCTGAGACCTATGGCTACACCTTC
CASSVAETYGYTF
>TRBV5-4|TRBD1|few|TRBJ1-5
TGTGCCAGCAGCTTGGGTGGGACAGTCTATAGCAATCAGCCCCAGCATTTT
CASSLGGTVYSNQPQHF
>TRBV7-2|TRBD2|-|TRBJ2-1
TGTGCCAGCAGACAAGCGGGGGGGCCGAATGAGCAGTTCTTC
CASRQAGGPNEQFF
>TRBV5-1|-|few|TRBJ2-2
TGCGCCAGCAGCCCACAGATGGGAACCGGGGAGCTGTTTTTT
CASSPQMGTGELFF
>TRBV6-1|-|many|TRBJ2-3
TGTGCCAGCAGCGCAACTAATGTACCCCCAGGTACGCAGTATTTT
CASSATNVPPGTQYF
>TRBV12-3/TRBV12-4|-|-|TRBJ1-5
TGTGCCAGCAGTTTTGATCCGGGACGTCAGCCCCAGCATTTT
CASSFDPGRQPQHF
>TRBV6-6|-|many|TRBJ1-4
TGTGCCAGCAGGGGACCAGCTAATGAAAAACTGTTTTTT
CASRGPANEKLFF
>TRBV7-2|-|-|TRBJ2-2
TGTGCCAGCAGCTTGCCCTTGGGGGAGCTGTTTTTT
CASSLPLGELFF
>TRBV25-1|-|few|TRBJ1-1
TGTGCCAGCAGTGAATATTATCCCGAGGCTGAAGCTTTCTTT
CASSEYYPEAEAFF
>TRBV5-4|-|-|TRBJ1-1
TGTGCCAGCAGCTCCGACCGGGATTTTGAAGCTTTCTTT
CASSSDRDFEAFF
>TRBV30|-|few|TRBJ1-1
TGTGCCTGGAGTAAGCAGTATTATGAAGCTTTCTTT
CAWSKQYYEAFF
>TRBV10-3|-|few|TRBJ2-2
TGTGCCATCAGTGACCCCGGGGAGCTGTTTTTT
CAISDPGELFF
>TRBV20-1|-|-|TRBJ1-2
TGCAGTGCTGTGGCGGGCTATGGCTACACCTTC
CSAVAGYGYTF
>TRBV27|TRBD1|few|TRBJ2-3
TGTGCCAGCACCTCAGGGGGCAAAACAGATACGCAGTATTTT
CASTSGGKTDTQYF
>TRBV5-6|TRBD1|-|TRBJ1-6
TGTGCCAGCAGCTTTGGAAGGGGGCATTCACCCCTCCACTTT
CASSFGRGHSPLHF
>TRBV6-1|-|-|TRBJ1-5
TGTGCCAGCAGTGCCCGTGCGGCAGGGATAAATCAGCCCCAGCATTTT
CASSARAAGINQPQHF
>TRBV12-3/TRBV12-4|-|few|TRBJ1-1
TGTGCCAGCAGTTTATTCGGAGGACGGAGCACTGAAGCTTTCTTT
CASSLFGGRSTEAFF
>TRBV5-1|-|few|TRBJ2-2
TGCGCCAGCAGCCCCCGTGAAGGGGGGGCAACCGGGGAGCTGTTTTTT
CASSPREGGATGELFF
>TRBV7-9|TRBD2|few|TRBJ2-3
TGTGCCAGCAGCCCCTTCAACGGGGGGAAACGCACAGATACGCAGTATTTT
CASSPFNGGKRTDTQYF
>TRBV6-1|-|many|TRBJ2-5
TGTGCCAGCACCCTGTCGGGGACCAGTAAAGAGACCCAGTACTTC
CASTLSGTSKETQYF
>TRBV5-1|-|-|TRBJ2-7
TGCGCCAGCAGAATAGAAAACTACGAGCAGTACTTC
CASRIENYEQYF
>TRBV5-1|TRBD2|few|TRBJ2-3
TGCGCCAGCAGCCTTTCTAGCGTGGGGGGGGATACGCAGTATTTT
CASSLSSVGGDTQYF